The clone carrying this T cell receptor (beta chain) was counted once. These data originate in a study of cytomegalovirus exposure and HLA in healthy donors. The method was immunoSEQ multiplex PCR; TCRdb's version includes in-frame clones alone and lacks a portion of them. Among around 400,000 clones listed, 86% were seen once. This CDR3 comprises 14 residues. Trimming removed 7 bases from V and 5 bases from J, with 17 bases in between. Germline-derived CDR1 and CDR2 are MNHEY and SMNVEV (reference sequence). This chain links TRBV27 with TRBJ1-1; D possibly corresponds to TRBD1 (5 bases). Sequencing was done on a sample of PBMCs. This TCR was recovered from a woman between 18 and 29 years old in good health and CMV-seronegative. The CDR3: CASIPHRGYTEAFF. DNA for the CDR3: TGTGCCAGCATCCCCCATCGGGGGTATACTGAAGCTTTCTTT.